This T cell receptor (beta chain) was profiled in a study of early T cells in non-severe SARS-CoV-2 infection. Background on the study: The sequenced material was bulk RNA from unsorted whole blood, and its chains were unpaired.

The germline V gene encodes CDR1 LNHDA and CDR2 SQIVND (reference sequence). V was shortened by 9 bases and J by 3 bases, with 14 bases between the two germline ends. The CDR3 sequence is 14 residues long. Individual cDNA molecules received unique molecular identifiers during library preparation. Using its own MiXCR run on the 5' RACE reads, TCRdb lists one record per CDR3 protein. The sample records roughly 28,000 distinct CDR3 sequences, approximately 5.4% being singletons. Comment on this clonotype: Its matching antigen is unknown.

Study outcomes and limitations: Clonotype matching in VDJdb favored anti-spike CD8 responses and did not capture private and CD4 specificities.

The TCR was taken from an adult who was a healthcare worker with PCR-confirmed SARS-CoV-2 infection or an uninfected control (not recorded which). The rearrangement uses TRBV19 and TRBJ2-2; possibly TRBD1 for D (6 bases). The sample consisted of whole blood. The CDR3 region is CASENRVDTGELFF. Written as DNA, the CDR3 is TGTGCCAGCGAGAACAGGGTCGACACCGGGGAGCTGTTTTTT.